The clone carrying this T cell receptor beta chain came up a few times. Its antigen remains unidentified. The V end lost 5 bases, the J end lost 2 bases, and 18 bases lay between the germline ends. Per the germline V gene, CDR1 is SEHNR and CDR2 is FQNEAQ (reference sequence). This CDR3 is 16 amino acids long. Healthy adults negative for HIV, lacking recent acute infections or vaccinations, served as donors. The study separated CD4+ cells into CD45RA+ naive and CD45RA-negative memory subsets. The repertoire was sequenced with immunoSEQ multiplex PCR; TCRdb's copy has only in-frame clones and lacks some. This table holds about 1.1 million clones, 70% to 80% found once. The data stem from a study of shared clonotypes between healthy human individuals. Study results and caveats: Donor clonotype sharing was expected to depend on sequencing depth.

The J gene is TRBJ1-1, the V gene TRBV7-9; weak D call: TRBD1 (5 bases). Sequenced material: memory CD4+ T cells from PBMCs. Subset of the sample: CD45RA-negative fraction. The TCR originated in a man aged 18 to 30 in good health. Some clones in this sample may be carry-over from other donors' samples. Here the CDR3 DNA reads TGTGCCAGCAGCGAATGGGACTTAGGAACAAACACTGAAGCTTTCTTT. Encoded protein: CASSEWDLGTNTEAFF.